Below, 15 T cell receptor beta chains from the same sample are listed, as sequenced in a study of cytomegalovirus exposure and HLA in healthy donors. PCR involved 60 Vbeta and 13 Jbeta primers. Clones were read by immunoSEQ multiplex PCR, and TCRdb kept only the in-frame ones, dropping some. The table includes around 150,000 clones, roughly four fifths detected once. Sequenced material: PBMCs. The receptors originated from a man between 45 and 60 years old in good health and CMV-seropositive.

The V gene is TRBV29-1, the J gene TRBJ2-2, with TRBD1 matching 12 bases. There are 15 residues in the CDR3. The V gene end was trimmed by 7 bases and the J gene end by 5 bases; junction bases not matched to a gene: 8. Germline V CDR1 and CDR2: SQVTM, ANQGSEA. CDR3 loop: CSAGTGGVLTGELFF. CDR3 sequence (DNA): TGCAGCGCGGGGACAGGGGGCGTATTGACCGGGGAGCTGTTTTTT.

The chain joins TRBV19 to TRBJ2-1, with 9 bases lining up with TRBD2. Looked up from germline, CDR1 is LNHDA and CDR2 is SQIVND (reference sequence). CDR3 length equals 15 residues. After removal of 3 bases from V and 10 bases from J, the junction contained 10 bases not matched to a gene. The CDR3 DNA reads TGTGCCAGTAGTATCGCTAGCGGGAAAGTTAACGAGCAGTTCTTC. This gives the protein CASSIASGKVNEQFF.

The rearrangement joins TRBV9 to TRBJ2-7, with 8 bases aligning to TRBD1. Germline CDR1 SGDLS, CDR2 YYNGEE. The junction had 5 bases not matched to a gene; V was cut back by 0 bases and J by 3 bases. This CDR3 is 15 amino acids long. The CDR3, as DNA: TGTGCCAGCAGCGTAGGAGGACAGGGTCGCTACGAGCAGTACTTC. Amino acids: CASSVGGQGRYEQYF.

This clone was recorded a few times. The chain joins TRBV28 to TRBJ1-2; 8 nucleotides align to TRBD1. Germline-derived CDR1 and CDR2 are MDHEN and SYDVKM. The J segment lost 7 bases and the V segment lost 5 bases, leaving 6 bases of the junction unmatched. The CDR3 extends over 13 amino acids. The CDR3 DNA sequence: TGTGCCAGCAGTGGATACAGGGGGACTGGCTACACCTTC. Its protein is CASSGYRGTGYTF.

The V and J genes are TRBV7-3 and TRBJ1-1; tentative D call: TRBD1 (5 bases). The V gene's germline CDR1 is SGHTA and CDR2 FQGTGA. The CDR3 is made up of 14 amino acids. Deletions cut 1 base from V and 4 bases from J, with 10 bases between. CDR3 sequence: CASSLNAGLTEAFF. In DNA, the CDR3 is TGTGCCAGCAGCTTAAATGCAGGGCTCACTGAAGCTTTCTTT.

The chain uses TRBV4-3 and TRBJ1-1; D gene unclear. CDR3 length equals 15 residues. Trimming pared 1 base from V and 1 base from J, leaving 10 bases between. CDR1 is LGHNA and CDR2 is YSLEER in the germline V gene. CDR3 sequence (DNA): TGCGCCAGCAGCCAAGCGACGACACCGAACACTGAAGCTTTCTTT. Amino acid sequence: CASSQATTPNTEAFF.

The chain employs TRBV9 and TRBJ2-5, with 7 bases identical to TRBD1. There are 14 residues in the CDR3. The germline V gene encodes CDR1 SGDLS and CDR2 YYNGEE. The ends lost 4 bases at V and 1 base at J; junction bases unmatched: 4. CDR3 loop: CASSPRQGQETQYF. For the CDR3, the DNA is TGTGCCAGCAGCCCGAGACAGGGCCAAGAGACCCAGTACTTC.

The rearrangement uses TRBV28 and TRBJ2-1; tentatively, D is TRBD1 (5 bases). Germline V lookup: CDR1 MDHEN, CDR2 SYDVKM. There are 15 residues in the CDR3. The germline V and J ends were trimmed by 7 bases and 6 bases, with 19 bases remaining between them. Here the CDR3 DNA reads TGTGCCAGCACCATCACGGGCAGGGTGGGCAATGAGCAGTTCTTC. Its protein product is CASTITGRVGNEQFF.

The CDR3 DNA is TGTGCCAGCAGCTTAGTAGGCGGGAGTGCCTCCTACGAGCAGTACTTC. It yields the protein CASSLVGGSASYEQYF. The chain is built from TRBV11-2 and TRBJ2-7; 7 bases agree with TRBD2. The CDR3 sequence is 16 residues long. Germline V gene sequence: CDR1 SGHAT, CDR2 FQNNGV. The ends lost 1 base at V and 0 bases at J; junction bases unmatched: 6.

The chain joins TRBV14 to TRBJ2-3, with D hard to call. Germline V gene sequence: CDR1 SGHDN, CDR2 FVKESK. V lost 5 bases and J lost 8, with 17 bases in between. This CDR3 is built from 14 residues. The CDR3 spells CASSVSGSHVTQYF. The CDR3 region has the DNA TGTGCCAGCAGCGTCTCCGGTAGCCACGTTACGCAGTATTTT.

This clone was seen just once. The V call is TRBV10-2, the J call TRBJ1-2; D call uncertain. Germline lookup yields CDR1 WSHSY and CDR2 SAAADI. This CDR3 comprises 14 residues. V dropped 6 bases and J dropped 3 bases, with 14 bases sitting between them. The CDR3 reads CASRNGEAYYGYTF. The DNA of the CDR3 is TGCGCCAGCAGGAACGGGGAGGCCTACTATGGCTACACCTTC.

CDR3 residues: CASSGTGIFYNSPLHF. Here the CDR3 DNA reads TGTGCCAGCTCAGGGACAGGAATATTCTATAATTCACCCCTCCACTTT. The V and J genes are TRBV19 and TRBJ1-6, with 8 nucleotides matching TRBD1. CDR3 length: 16 residues. V trimming: 9 bases; J trimming: 3 bases; junction bases outside the gene matches: 10. Germline V gene data show CDR1 as LNHDA and CDR2 as SQIVND (reference sequence).

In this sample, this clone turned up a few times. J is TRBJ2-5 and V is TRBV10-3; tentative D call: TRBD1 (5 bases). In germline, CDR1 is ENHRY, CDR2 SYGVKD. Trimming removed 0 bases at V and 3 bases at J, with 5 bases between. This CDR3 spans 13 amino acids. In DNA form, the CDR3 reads TGTGCCATCAGTGAGTCGACAGAAGAGACCCAGTACTTC. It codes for CAISESTEETQYF.

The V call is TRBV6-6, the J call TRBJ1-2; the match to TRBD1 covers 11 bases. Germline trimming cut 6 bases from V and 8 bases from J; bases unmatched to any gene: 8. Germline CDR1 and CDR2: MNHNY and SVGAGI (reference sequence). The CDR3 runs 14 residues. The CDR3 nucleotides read TGTGCCAGCAGACTTCGGACAGGGGGCTGGGGCTACACCTTC. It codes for CASRLRTGGWGYTF.

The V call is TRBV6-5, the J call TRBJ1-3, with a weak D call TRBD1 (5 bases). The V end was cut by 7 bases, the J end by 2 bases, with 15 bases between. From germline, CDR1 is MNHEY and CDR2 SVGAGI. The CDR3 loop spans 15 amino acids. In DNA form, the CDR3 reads TGTGCCAGCAAGTATACGGGGGGAACTGGAAACACCATATATTTT. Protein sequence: CASKYTGGTGNTIYF.